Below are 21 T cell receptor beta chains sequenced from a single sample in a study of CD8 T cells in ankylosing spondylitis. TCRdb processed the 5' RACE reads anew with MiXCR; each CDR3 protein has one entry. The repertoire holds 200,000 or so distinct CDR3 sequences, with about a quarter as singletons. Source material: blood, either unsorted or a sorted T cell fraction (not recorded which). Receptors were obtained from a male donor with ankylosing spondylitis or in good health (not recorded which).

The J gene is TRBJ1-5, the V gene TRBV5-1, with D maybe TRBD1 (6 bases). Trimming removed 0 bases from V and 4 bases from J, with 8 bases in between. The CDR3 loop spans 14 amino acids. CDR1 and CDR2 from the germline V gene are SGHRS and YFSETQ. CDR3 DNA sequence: TGCGCCAGCAGCTTGGGGACAGCTAATCAGCCCCAGCATTTT. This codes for CASSLGTANQPQHF.

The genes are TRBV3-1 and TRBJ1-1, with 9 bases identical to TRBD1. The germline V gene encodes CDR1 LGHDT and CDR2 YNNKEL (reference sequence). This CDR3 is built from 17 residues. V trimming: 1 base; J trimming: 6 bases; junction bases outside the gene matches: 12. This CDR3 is CASSQVWGQGHGPEAFF. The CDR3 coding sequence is TGTGCCAGCAGCCAAGTCTGGGGACAGGGCCACGGCCCTGAAGCTTTCTTT.

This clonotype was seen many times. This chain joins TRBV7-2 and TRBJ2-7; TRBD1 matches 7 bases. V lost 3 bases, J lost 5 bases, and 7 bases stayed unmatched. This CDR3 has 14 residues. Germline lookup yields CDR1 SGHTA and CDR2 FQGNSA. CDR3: CASSFRRTGDEQYF. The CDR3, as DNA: TGTGCCAGCAGCTTCCGTCGAACAGGGGACGAGCAGTACTTC.

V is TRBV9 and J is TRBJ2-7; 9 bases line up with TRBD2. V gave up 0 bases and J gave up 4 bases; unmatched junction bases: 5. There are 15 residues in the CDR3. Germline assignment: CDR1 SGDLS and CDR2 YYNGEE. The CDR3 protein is CASSVEAGGAYEQYF. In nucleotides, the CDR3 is TGTGCCAGCAGCGTAGAGGCGGGAGGGGCATACGAGCAGTACTTC.

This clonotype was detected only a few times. The CDR3 DNA is TGCAGCGTCCGCACGGGGGAGCAGTACTTC. Protein sequence: CSVRTGEQYF. V gene TRBV29-1 combines with J gene TRBJ2-7; D is perhaps TRBD2 (5 bases). The CDR3 length is 10 residues. CDR1 is SQVTM, CDR2 ANQGSEA, per germline. V was pared by 6 bases and J by 7 bases, with 10 bases between.

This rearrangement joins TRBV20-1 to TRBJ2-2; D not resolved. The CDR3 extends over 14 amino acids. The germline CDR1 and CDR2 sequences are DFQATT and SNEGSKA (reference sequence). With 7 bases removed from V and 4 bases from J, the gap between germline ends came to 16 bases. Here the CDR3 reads CSVSAGRATGELFF. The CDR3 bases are TGCAGTGTTTCGGCAGGTCGGGCCACCGGGGAGCTGTTTTTT.

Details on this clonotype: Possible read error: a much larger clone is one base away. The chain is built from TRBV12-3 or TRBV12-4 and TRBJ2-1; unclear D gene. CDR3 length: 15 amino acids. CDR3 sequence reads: CASTPSGVAYNAQFF. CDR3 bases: TGTGCCAGCACTCCGTCTGGGGTGGCCTACAATGCGCAGTTCTTC.

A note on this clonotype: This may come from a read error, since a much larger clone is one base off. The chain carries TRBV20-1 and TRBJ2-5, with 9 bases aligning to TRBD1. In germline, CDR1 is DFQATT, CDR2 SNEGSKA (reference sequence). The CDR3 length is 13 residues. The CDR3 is CSAADRGKGTQNF. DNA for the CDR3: TGCAGTGCTGCAGACAGGGGGAAAGGGACCCAGAACTTC.

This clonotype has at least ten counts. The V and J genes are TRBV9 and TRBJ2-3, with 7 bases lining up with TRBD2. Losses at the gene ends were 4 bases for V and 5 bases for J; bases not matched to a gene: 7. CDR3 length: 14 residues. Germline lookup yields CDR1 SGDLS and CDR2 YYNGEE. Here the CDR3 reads CASSPGTTGDTQYF. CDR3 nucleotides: TGTGCCAGCAGCCCAGGGACTACCGGAGATACGCAGTATTTT.

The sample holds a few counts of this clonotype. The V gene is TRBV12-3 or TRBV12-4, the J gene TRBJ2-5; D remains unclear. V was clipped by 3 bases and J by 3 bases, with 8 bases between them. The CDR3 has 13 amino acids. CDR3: CASSFRGEETQYF. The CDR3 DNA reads TGTGCCAGCAGTTTTAGAGGAGAAGAGACCCAGTACTTC.

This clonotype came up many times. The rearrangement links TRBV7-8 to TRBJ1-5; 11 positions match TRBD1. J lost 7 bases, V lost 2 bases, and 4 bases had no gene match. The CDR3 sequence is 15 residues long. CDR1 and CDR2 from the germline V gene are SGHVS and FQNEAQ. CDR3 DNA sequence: TGTGCCAGCAGCTTAACTGGGACAGGGGGACAGCCCCAGCATTTT. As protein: CASSLTGTGGQPQHF.

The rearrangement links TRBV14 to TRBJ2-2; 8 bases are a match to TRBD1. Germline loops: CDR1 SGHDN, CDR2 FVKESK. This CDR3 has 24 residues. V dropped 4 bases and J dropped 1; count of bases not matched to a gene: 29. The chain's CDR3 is CASSPRTGKMVEGPGALNTGELFF. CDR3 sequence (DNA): TGTGCCAGCAGCCCACGGACAGGGAAAATGGTCGAAGGACCCGGCGCCTTGAACACCGGGGAGCTGTTTTTT.

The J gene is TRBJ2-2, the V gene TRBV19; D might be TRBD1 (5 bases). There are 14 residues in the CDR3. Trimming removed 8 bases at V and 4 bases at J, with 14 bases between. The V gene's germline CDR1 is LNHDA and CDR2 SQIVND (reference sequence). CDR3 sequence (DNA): TGTGCCAGTTCCAGGGTTATCGGCACCGGGGAGCTGTTTTTT. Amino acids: CASSRVIGTGELFF.

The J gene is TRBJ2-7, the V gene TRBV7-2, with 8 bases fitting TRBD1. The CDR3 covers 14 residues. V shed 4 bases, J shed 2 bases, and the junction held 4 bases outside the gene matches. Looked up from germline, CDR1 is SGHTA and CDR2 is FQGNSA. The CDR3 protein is CASSSTGATYEQYF. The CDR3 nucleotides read TGTGCCAGCAGCTCGACAGGGGCAACCTACGAGCAGTACTTC.

The CDR3 sequence is CASSQDLGSDTQYF. Here the CDR3 DNA reads TGCGCCAGCAGCCAAGATTTGGGGTCAGATACGCAGTATTTT. The chain recombines TRBV4-3 with TRBJ2-3; D gene uncertain. The CDR3 spans 14 residues. Deletions cut 0 bases from V and 4 bases from J, with 8 bases between. Germline V CDR1 and CDR2: LGHNA, YSLEER.

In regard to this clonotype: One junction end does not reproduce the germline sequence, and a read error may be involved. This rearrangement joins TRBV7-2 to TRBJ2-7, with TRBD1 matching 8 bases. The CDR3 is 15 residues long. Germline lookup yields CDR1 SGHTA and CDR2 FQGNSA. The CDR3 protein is CASSVAQGASYEQYF. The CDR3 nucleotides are TGTGCCAGCAGCGTAGCCCAGGGGGCTAGCTACGAGCAGTACTTC.

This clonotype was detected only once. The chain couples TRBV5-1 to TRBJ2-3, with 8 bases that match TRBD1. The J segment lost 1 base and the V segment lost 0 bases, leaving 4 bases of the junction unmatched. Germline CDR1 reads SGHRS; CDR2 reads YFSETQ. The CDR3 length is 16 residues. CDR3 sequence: CASSLDRGSGTDTQYF. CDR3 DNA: TGCGCCAGCAGCTTGGACAGGGGGAGTGGCACAGATACGCAGTATTTT.

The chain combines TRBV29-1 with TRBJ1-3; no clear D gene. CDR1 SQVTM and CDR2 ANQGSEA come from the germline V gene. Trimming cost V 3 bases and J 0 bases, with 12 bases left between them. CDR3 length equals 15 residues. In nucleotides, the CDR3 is TGCAGCGTTGAGGCGATTCGGGGCTCTGGAAACACCATATATTTT. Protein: CSVEAIRGSGNTIYF.

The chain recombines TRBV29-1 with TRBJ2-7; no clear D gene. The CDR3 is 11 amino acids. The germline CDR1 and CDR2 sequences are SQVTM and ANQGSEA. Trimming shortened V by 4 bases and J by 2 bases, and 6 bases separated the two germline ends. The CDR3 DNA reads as TGCAGCGTTGGGCACACCTACGAGCAGTACTTC. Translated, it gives CSVGHTYEQYF.

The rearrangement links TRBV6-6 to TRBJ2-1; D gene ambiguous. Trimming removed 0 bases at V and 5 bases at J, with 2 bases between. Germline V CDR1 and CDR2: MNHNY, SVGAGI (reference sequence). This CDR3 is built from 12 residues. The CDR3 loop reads CASSYSDNEQFF. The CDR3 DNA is TGTGCCAGCAGTTACTCGGACAATGAGCAGTTCTTC.

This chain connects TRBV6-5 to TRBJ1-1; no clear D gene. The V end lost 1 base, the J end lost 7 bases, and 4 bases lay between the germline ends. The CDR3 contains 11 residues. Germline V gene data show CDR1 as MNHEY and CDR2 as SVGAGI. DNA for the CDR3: TGTGCCAGCAGTTACTACGGTGAAGCTTTCTTT. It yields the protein CASSYYGEAFF.